This T cell receptor beta chain comes out of a study of cytomegalovirus exposure and HLA in healthy donors. Study information: The study's early data release held roughly 91 million unique TCRs from HLA-typed donors. Study-level results: Another analysis was done later, and it associated 15,000 or so TCR beta sequences with HLA alleles at 0.05 false discovery rate. Overall, approximately 180 TCR beta chains were annotated as cytomegalovirus-associated.

Use of 60 Vbeta and 13 Jbeta primers characterized the PCR. Original handling: The authors later counted roughly 79 million unique TCR beta chains, around 9.9 million of them shared. Repertoires were generated with immunoSEQ multiplex PCR, while TCRdb's copy carries only in-frame clones and drops some. That table is the source of V, J and clone size, and D and trimming were worked out from the DNA. Of about 150,000 clones in the sample, 80% to 85% were seen once. Remarks on this clone: Its antigen remains unidentified.

Material for sequencing was PBMCs. The origin of this receptor is a boy aged 2 to 10 in good health and CMV-seronegative.

CDR3 sequence (DNA): TGTGCCAGCTCACCATTAGGACAGGTTGACACTGAAGCTTTCTTT. Translation: CASSPLGQVDTEAFF. The chain joins TRBV18 to TRBJ1-1, with 7 positions matching TRBD1. The length of the CDR3 is 15 residues. Losses at the gene ends were 2 bases for V and 3 bases for J; bases not matched to a gene: 6. Germline CDR1 KGHSH, CDR2 LQKENI.